The 5 T cell receptor beta chains below come from one sample, sequenced in a study of T cell responses to AZD1222 COVID-19 vaccine. Method: immunoSEQ multiplex PCR; TCRdb's copy keeps in-frame clones and lacks some. Among 95,000 to 150,000 clones listed, more than 80% were seen once. The source material was peripheral blood, sampled on day 0 of AZD1222 vaccination. The receptors shown here come from an adult in good health.

The chain links TRBV6-5 to TRBJ2-7; 11 positions agree with TRBD1. The V gene end was trimmed by 6 bases and the J gene end by 6 bases; junction bases not matched to a gene: 10. The germline CDR1 and CDR2 sequences are MNHEY and SVGAGI. The CDR3 sequence is 15 residues long. CDR3 nucleotides: TGTGCCAGCAGATTTAGGACAGGGGGCGGCTTCGAGCAGTACTTC. Protein: CASRFRTGGGFEQYF.

The chain carries TRBV6-4 and TRBJ1-2, with no clear D. Trimming pared 2 bases from V and 1 base from J, leaving 11 bases between. Germline V CDR1 and CDR2: MRHNA, SNTAGT. The CDR3 extends over 15 amino acids. The DNA of the CDR3 is TGTGCCAGCAGTGACGGCCCCCCTTTTAACTATGGCTACACCTTC. It translates to CASSDGPPFNYGYTF.

DNA of the CDR3: TGTGCCAGCAGTTTTAGCGGGGGGGGCACAGATACGCAGTATTTT. Protein sequence: CASSFSGGGTDTQYF. The V and J genes are TRBV5-4 and TRBJ2-3; the match to TRBD2 covers 11 bases. Germline values: CDR1 SGHNT, CDR2 YYREEE (reference sequence). With 5 bases clipped from V and 1 base from J, the junction kept 3 bases outside the gene matches. The CDR3 runs to 15 residues.

The CDR3 loop is CASSVDGRQDQPQHF. Here the CDR3 DNA reads TGTGCCAGCAGCGTAGATGGCAGGCAGGATCAGCCCCAGCATTTT. The chain joins TRBV9 to TRBJ1-5; D unresolved. The CDR3 runs to 15 residues. The V and J ends lost 0 bases and 5 bases respectively, with 12 bases between them. Germline assignment: CDR1 SGDLS and CDR2 YYNGEE.

The genes are TRBV6-2 or TRBV6-3 and TRBJ2-3, with 10 bases fitting TRBD2. V dropped 6 bases and J dropped 4; count of bases not matched to a gene: 19. This CDR3 has 19 residues. Germline values: CDR1 MNHEY, CDR2 SVGEGT. The CDR3 DNA reads as TGTGCCAGCAGCGGAATTCCTTTTAGACTAGCGGGTCCCGCAGATACGCAGTATTTT. Its translation is CASSGIPFRLAGPADTQYF.